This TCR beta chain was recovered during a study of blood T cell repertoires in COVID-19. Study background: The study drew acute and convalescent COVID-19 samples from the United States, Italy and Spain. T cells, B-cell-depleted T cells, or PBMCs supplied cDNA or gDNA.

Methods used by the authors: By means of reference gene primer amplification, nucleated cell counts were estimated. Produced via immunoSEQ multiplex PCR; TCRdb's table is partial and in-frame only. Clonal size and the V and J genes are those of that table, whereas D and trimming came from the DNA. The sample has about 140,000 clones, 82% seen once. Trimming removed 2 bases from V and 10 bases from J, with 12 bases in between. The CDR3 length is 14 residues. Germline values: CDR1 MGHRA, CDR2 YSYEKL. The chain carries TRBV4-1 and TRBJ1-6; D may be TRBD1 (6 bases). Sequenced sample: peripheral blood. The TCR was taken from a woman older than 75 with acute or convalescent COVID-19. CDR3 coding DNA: TGCGCCAGCAGCCAAACAGGGATCGGATCACCCCTCCACTTT. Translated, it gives CASSQTGIGSPLHF.